The 2 T cell receptor beta chains in this list originate from one sample, sequenced in a study of blood T cell repertoires in COVID-19. This table comes from immunoSEQ multiplex PCR, and its TCRdb copy is limited to in-frame clones, with some not included. Here the sample spans under 200,000 clones, roughly 84% being singletons. Input material: peripheral blood. These receptors were obtained from a woman aged 70 to 79 with COVID-19, enrolled during active disease.

The chain links TRBV11-2 to TRBJ1-2; TRBD1 might be the D (6 bases). Germline V gene lookup returns CDR1 SGHAT and CDR2 FQNNGV. The CDR3 is 15 residues long. V lost 6 bases and J lost 2, with 16 bases in between. CDR3 protein: CASRTAGTPNYGYTF. As DNA, the CDR3 is TGTGCCAGCAGAACCGCCGGGACACCCAACTATGGCTACACCTTC. Based on the CDR3 plus reference TRBV11-2 and TRBJ1-2, the full variable domain is EAGVAQSPRYKIIEKRQSVAFWCNPISGHATLYWYQQILGQGPKLLIQFQNNGVVDDSQLPKDRFSAERLKGVDSTLKIQPAKLEDSAVYLCASRTAGTPNYGYTFGSGTRLTVV.

V usage is TRBV9 and J usage is TRBJ1-2; D is possibly TRBD1 (5 bases). The germline V and J ends were trimmed by 3 bases and 4 bases, with 10 bases remaining between them. This CDR3 is 13 amino acids long. The germline CDR1 and CDR2 sequences are SGDLS and YYNGEE. CDR3 nucleotide sequence: TGTGCCAGCAGCGGACAGTACCCCTATGGCTACACCTTC. Encoded protein: CASSGQYPYGYTF.